This T cell receptor beta chain was found in a study of cytomegalovirus exposure and HLA in healthy donors. In regard to this clone: What it binds is unknown.

Study-wide points: Across all donors, roughly uniform sequencing depth was an assumption of the presence/absence analyses. What was likely a sequencing artifact was a cluster of highly shared sequence variants.

Primers: 60 Vbeta forward and 13 Jbeta reverse. TCRdb's table, derived via immunoSEQ multiplex PCR, lists solely in-frame clones and lacks some. The sample lists under 200,000 clones, 81% occurring once. This receptor was obtained from a man over 45 in good health and CMV-seropositive. The sequenced sample consisted of PBMCs.

CDR3 DNA: TGTGCCAGCAGTGACGAGGCCCTGGCCGGGGAGCTGTTTTTT. Translating it yields CASSDEALAGELFF. The chain couples TRBV6-4 to TRBJ2-2, with D hard to call. V lost 2 bases and J 6 bases, leaving 10 bases between the germline ends. The V gene's germline CDR1 is MRHNA and CDR2 SNTAGT. CDR3 length: 14 amino acids.